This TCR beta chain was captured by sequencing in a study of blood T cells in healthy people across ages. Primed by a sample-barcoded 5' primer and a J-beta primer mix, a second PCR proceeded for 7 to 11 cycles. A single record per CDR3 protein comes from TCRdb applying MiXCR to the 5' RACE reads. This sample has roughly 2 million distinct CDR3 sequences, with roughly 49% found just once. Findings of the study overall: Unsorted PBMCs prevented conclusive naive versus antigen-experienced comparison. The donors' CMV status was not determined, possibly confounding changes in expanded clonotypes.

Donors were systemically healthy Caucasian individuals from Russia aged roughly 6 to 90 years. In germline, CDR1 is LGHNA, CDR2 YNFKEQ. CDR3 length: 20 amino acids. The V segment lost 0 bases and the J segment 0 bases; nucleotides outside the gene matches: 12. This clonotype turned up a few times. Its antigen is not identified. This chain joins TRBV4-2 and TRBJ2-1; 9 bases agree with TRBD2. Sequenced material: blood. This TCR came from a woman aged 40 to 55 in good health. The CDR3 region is CASSQDISAGGPSSYNEQFF. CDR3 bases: TGTGCCAGCAGCCAAGATATTTCAGCGGGGGGCCCGAGCTCCTACAATGAGCAGTTCTTC.